The next 22 T cell receptor beta chains were all read from a single sample in a study of blood T cell repertoires in COVID-19. Method: immunoSEQ multiplex PCR; TCRdb's copy keeps in-frame clones and lacks some. The table lists 200,000 to 300,000 clones, around four fifths of them singletons, with 6% to 7% in the top ten. Sequencing was done on a sample of peripheral blood. The receptors stem from a woman aged 55-75 years with active or convalescent COVID-19.

The gene calls are TRBV7-8 and TRBJ2-7; the D is unclear. Germline CDR1 and CDR2: SGHVS and FQNEAQ. This CDR3 spans 14 amino acids. Between the trimmed V and J ends, which lost 1 base and 2 bases, there was a span of 9 bases. The CDR3 nucleotides read TGTGCCAGCAGCTTAGTCCCCCCCGCCTACGAGCAGTACTTC. Protein product: CASSLVPPAYEQYF.

A single count supports this clone. V is TRBV27 and J is TRBJ1-5, with D maybe TRBD1 (5 bases). This CDR3 is built from 13 residues. Trimming took off 8 bases at V and 0 bases at J, with 8 bases between the two ends. CDR1 and CDR2 (germline): MNHEY, SMNVEV (reference sequence). CDR3 sequence (DNA): TGTGCCAGCGGCAGGGATAGCAATCAGCCCCAGCATTTT. Translating it yields CASGRDSNQPQHF.

In DNA, the CDR3 is TGTGCCTGGAGGGGACTTCCCCCAGATACGCAGTATTTT. It encodes CAWRGLPPDTQYF. V usage is TRBV30 and J usage is TRBJ2-3; tentative D call: TRBD2 (6 bases). CDR3 length: 13 amino acids. From germline, CDR1 is GTSNPN and CDR2 SVGIG (reference sequence). The V and J ends lost 3 bases and 4 bases respectively, with 11 bases between them.

The CDR3 bases are TGTGCCAGCAGTGAGGACAGGAACACCGGGGAGCTGTTTTTT. It codes for CASSEDRNTGELFF. The chain links TRBV25-1 to TRBJ2-2, with D perhaps TRBD1 (6 bases). Germline-derived CDR1 and CDR2 are MGHDK and SYGVNS. Trimming removed 3 bases at V and 1 base at J, with 6 bases between. This CDR3 region has 14 residues.

This clone has just a few counts. The chain is built from TRBV5-5 and TRBJ2-7; 8 bases align to TRBD2. CDR3 length equals 19 residues. Trimming cost V 0 bases and J 0 bases; bases outside gene matches: 14. Germline loops: CDR1 SGHKS, CDR2 YYEKEE (reference sequence). CDR3 DNA: TGTGCCAGCAGCTTGGTATTTGGTTTGGCGGGAGGACCCTCCTACGAGCAGTACTTC. Translation: CASSLVFGLAGGPSYEQYF.

The chain joins TRBV2 to TRBJ2-7; maybe TRBD1 (6 bases). V was trimmed by 6 bases and J by 9 bases, leaving 18 bases between them. This CDR3 region has 13 residues. The germline V gene has CDR1 SNHLY and CDR2 FYNNEI. The CDR3: CASSSFLGAGQYV. DNA for the CDR3: TGTGCCAGCAGCAGCTTCCTGGGGGCAGGGCAGTACGTC.

The genes are TRBV7-9 and TRBJ2-2, with 9 positions matching TRBD1. Germline loops: CDR1 SEHNR, CDR2 FQNEAQ (reference sequence). With V trimmed by 5 bases and J by 6 bases, 7 bases remained unmatched. CDR3 length equals 15 residues. This CDR3 reads CASSVLGTGSGELFF. CDR3 in DNA: TGTGCCAGCAGCGTACTAGGGACAGGGTCCGGGGAGCTGTTTTTT. The entire variable domain, with the rest obtained from reference TRBV7-9 and TRBJ2-2, is as follows: DTGVSQNPRHKITKRGQNVTFRCDPISEHNRLYWYRQTLGQGPEFLTYFQNEAQLEKSRLLSDRFSAERPKGSFSTLEIQRTEQGDSAMYLCASSVLGTGSGELFFGEGSRLTVL.

The genes are TRBV19 and TRBJ2-1, with 8 bases fitting TRBD1. V gave up 9 bases and J gave up 6 bases; unmatched junction bases: 13. Germline V gene data show CDR1 as LNHDA and CDR2 as SQIVND (reference sequence). The CDR3 has 15 residues. The CDR3 loop is CASRPTRDRPNEQFF. The CDR3 DNA is TGTGCCAGCCGCCCGACCCGGGACAGGCCCAATGAGCAGTTCTTC. The whole variable domain, remainder taken from reference TRBV19 and TRBJ2-1, is DGGITQSPKYLFRKEGQNVTLSCEQNLNHDAMYWYRQDPGQGLRLIYYSQIVNDFQKGDIAEGYSVSREKKESFPLTVTSAQKNPTAFYLCASRPTRDRPNEQFFGPGTRLTVL.

The chain recombines TRBV18 with TRBJ2-5; the match to TRBD1 covers 7 bases. V was clipped by 4 bases and J by 3 bases; unmatched bases: 5. Germline CDR1 and CDR2: KGHSH and LQKENI. CDR3 length: 14 residues. As DNA, the CDR3 is TGTGCCAGCTCACAAAACAGGGGAGAAGAGACCCAGTACTTC. It codes for CASSQNRGEETQYF.

The chain has TRBV28 and TRBJ1-1; 8 positions match TRBD1. J lost 4 bases, V lost 8 bases, and 12 bases had no gene match. CDR3 length: 15 residues. Germline CDR1 and CDR2: MDHEN and SYDVKM. CDR3 amino acids: CASGPQGAVLTEAFF. CDR3 nucleotides: TGTGCCAGCGGGCCCCAGGGGGCCGTTCTCACTGAAGCTTTCTTT. The full variable domain, completed using reference TRBV28 and TRBJ1-1, is DVKVTQSSRYLVKRTGEKVFLECVQDMDHENMFWYRQDPGLGLRLIYFSYDVKMKEKGDIPEGYSVSREKKERFSLILESASTNQTSMYLCASGPQGAVLTEAFFGQGTRLTVV.

V gene TRBV7-5 combines with J gene TRBJ2-1; TRBD2 is the table's D call, not checked against the DNA. TRBV7-5 is given as a pseudogene. The CDR3 loop spans 14 amino acids. CDR3 coding DNA: TGTGCCAGAAGCTTTTGGTGGGAGGCGAATGAGCAGTTCTTC. Amino acids: CARSFWWEANEQFF.

This clone was recorded once. The V call is TRBV3-1 (or the pseudogene TRBV3-2), the J call TRBJ2-3; 8 bases fit TRBD2. The CDR3 contains 15 residues. The V gene's germline CDR1 is LGHDT and CDR2 YNNKEL (reference sequence). The junction had 6 bases not matched to a gene; V was cut back by 4 bases and J by 3 bases. CDR3 in DNA: TGTGCCAGCAGCCCTCTTAGCGGGATAACAGATACGCAGTATTTT. It is translated as CASSPLSGITDTQYF.

V and J are TRBV29-1 and TRBJ2-2; possible D gene TRBD2, 7 bases. Germline CDR1 and CDR2: SQVTM and ANQGSEA. The V end was cut by 4 bases, the J end by 6 bases, with 12 bases between. The CDR3 consists of 13 residues. The CDR3 loop reads CSVVLGGAGELFF. The DNA for the CDR3 is TGCAGCGTTGTATTAGGGGGGGCCGGGGAGCTGTTTTTT.

The chain recombines TRBV5-1 with TRBJ2-2; the match to TRBD1 covers 9 bases. Germline V CDR1 and CDR2: SGHRS, YFSETQ. CDR3 length: 14 residues. Trimming cost V 1 base and J 6 bases; bases outside gene matches: 1. The CDR3 protein is CASSLTGGPGELFF. The CDR3 DNA reads as TGCGCCAGCAGCTTGACAGGGGGCCCCGGGGAGCTGTTTTTT.

The chain uses TRBV25-1 and TRBJ1-2; 7 nucleotides agree with TRBD1. Per the germline V gene, CDR1 is MGHDK and CDR2 is SYGVNS. Trimming at V came to 7 bases and at J to 5 bases, leaving 16 bases not matched to a gene. The CDR3 loop spans 16 amino acids. The CDR3 reads CASTQTGSISSYGYTF. The CDR3 nucleotides read TGTGCCAGCACTCAGACAGGGAGTATATCATCTTATGGCTACACCTTC.

This clone was seen a few times. The gene calls are TRBV2 and TRBJ2-3; maybe TRBD1 (5 bases). V lost 2 bases, J lost 0 bases, and 9 bases lay in between. Germline V CDR1 and CDR2: SNHLY, FYNNEI. The CDR3 runs to 15 residues. CDR3 amino acids: CASSELTVSTDTQYF. Here the CDR3 DNA reads TGTGCCAGCAGTGAATTGACAGTTAGCACAGATACGCAGTATTTT.

This clone was recorded only once. This chain links TRBV5-6 with TRBJ2-7; 8 bases are a match to TRBD2. J lost 2 bases, V lost 0 bases, and 4 bases had no gene match. This CDR3 has 15 residues. In germline, CDR1 is SGHDT, CDR2 YYEEEE. This CDR3 reads CASSLGLALPYEQYF. The CDR3 DNA follows: TGTGCCAGCAGCTTGGGACTAGCGCTGCCCTACGAGCAGTACTTC.

V and J are TRBV27 and TRBJ2-3; D is possibly TRBD1 (5 bases). The germline V and J ends were trimmed by 6 bases and 4 bases, with 11 bases remaining between them. Per germline, CDR1 MNHEY and CDR2 SMNVEV (reference sequence). The CDR3 is 13 amino acids. The CDR3 nucleotides are TGTGCCAGCAGATCGGACACATCAGATACGCAGTATTTT. Its protein product is CASRSDTSDTQYF.

The rearrangement uses TRBV11-2 and TRBJ1-1; 8 nucleotides line up with TRBD1. This CDR3 comprises 17 residues. With 5 bases clipped from V and 4 bases from J, the junction kept 15 bases outside the gene matches. Germline V gene data show CDR1 as SGHAT and CDR2 as FQNNGV. DNA of the CDR3: TGTGCCAGCAGCCCGCGGACAGGGTGGGCTTTATTCACTGAAGCTTTCTTT. Amino acids: CASSPRTGWALFTEAFF.

The genes are TRBV5-6 and TRBJ2-1, with TRBD1 matching over 9 bases. Germline CDR1 SGHDT, CDR2 YYEEEE. The CDR3 has 15 residues. Trimming removed 1 base from V and 9 bases from J; junction bases left unmatched: 8. For the CDR3, the DNA is TGTGCCAGCAGCTTGATGGGACAGGGTCGTGTTGAGCAGTTCTTC. As protein: CASSLMGQGRVEQFF.

This chain connects TRBV4-1 to TRBJ1-5; D remains ambiguous. V lost 6 bases to trimming and J lost 4 bases, with 16 bases between them. CDR1 MGHRA and CDR2 YSYEKL come from the germline V gene. This CDR3 spans 15 amino acids. The CDR3 sequence is CASRQFVGRNQPQHF. CDR3 sequence (DNA): TGCGCCAGCAGGCAGTTCGTCGGGAGGAATCAGCCCCAGCATTTT.

This clone was seen a single time. The chain joins TRBV6-2 or TRBV6-3 to TRBJ2-1; 8 bases are a match to TRBD2. The V gene's germline CDR1 is MNHEY and CDR2 SVGEGT. J gave up 8 bases and V 5 bases, and 2 bases lay outside the gene matches. The CDR3 runs to 12 residues. For the CDR3, the DNA is TGTGCCAGCAGTCTAGCGGGCCATGAGCAGTTCTTC. This encodes CASSLAGHEQFF.